This TCR beta chain was documented in a study of radiation and T cells in renal cell carcinoma. Study in general: Nephrectomy followed 15 Gy stereotactic body radiation by 4 weeks.

Time point described: blood 2 weeks post-SBRT. This sample's treatment: 15 Gy SBRT to primary tumor, nephrectomy 4 weeks later. Produced via immunoSEQ multiplex PCR; TCRdb's table is partial and in-frame only. The sample contains 100,000 to 150,000 clones, 65% to 85% of which appear only once. The CDR3 consists of 16 residues. Germline V CDR1 and CDR2: LNHDA, SQIVND (reference sequence). V was clipped by 6 bases and J by 3 bases; unmatched bases: 13. The J gene is TRBJ1-2, the V gene TRBV19; the match to TRBD1 covers 7 bases. This specimen was blood, taken from a patient whose treatment included radiotherapy and nephrectomy. This receptor was obtained from a man in his forties or fifties with renal cell carcinoma. CDR3: CASSSRRDSHYYGYTF. DNA of the CDR3: TGTGCCAGTAGCTCTCGGCGGGACAGCCACTACTATGGCTACACCTTC.